A single sample gave rise to the 24 T cell receptor beta chains below, sequenced in a study of shared clonotypes between healthy human individuals. Only CD45RO-negative cells positively selected for CCR7 counted as naive CD8 cells, so terminally differentiated effector memory CD45RA+ cells were excluded. Assay used: immunoSEQ multiplex PCR; TCRdb lists only in-frame clones, some missing. In the table there are about 580,000 clones, more than 95% of which are singletons. The sample consisted of naive CD8+ T cells sorted from blood. The source of these receptors is a man aged 30 to 39 in good health.

The rearrangement joins TRBV7-8 to TRBJ2-7; 10 positions match TRBD2. Trimming removed 4 bases from V and 5 bases from J; junction bases left unmatched: 11. The CDR3 is 16 residues long. Germline values: CDR1 SGHVS, CDR2 FQNEAQ. CDR3 DNA sequence: TGTGCCAGCAGCTCCCCCACGAGCGGGAGGGCTGACGAGCAGTACTTC. It specifies CASSSPTSGRADEQYF.

The chain employs TRBV11-2 and TRBJ2-3; D is undetermined. The CDR3 runs to 13 residues. V shed 0 bases and J shed 11 bases, with 12 bases lying between them. Looked up from germline, CDR1 is SGHAT and CDR2 is FQNNGV. For the CDR3, the DNA is TGTGCCAGCAGCTTAGAATCGGCGATTGAGCAGTATTTT. Translating gives CASSLESAIEQYF.

The rearrangement joins TRBV4-1 to TRBJ2-7; 10 bases agree with TRBD2. The CDR3 contains 15 residues. Looked up from germline, CDR1 is MGHRA and CDR2 is YSYEKL. V was clipped by 3 bases and J by 2 bases; unmatched bases: 4. CDR3 bases: TGCGCCAGCAGCCACGGACTAGCGGTTACCTACGAGCAGTACTTC. The encoded protein is CASSHGLAVTYEQYF.

The chain links TRBV6-6 to TRBJ1-5; D is ambiguous. The CDR3 is made up of 15 amino acids. With 5 bases removed from V and 4 bases from J, the gap between germline ends came to 15 bases. Germline CDR1 MNHNY, CDR2 SVGAGI (reference sequence). In nucleotides, the CDR3 is TGTGCCAGCAGTGACGGTAGACTGGGGAATCAGCCCCAGCATTTT. Amino acid sequence: CASSDGRLGNQPQHF.

A note on this clone: Other DNA sequences in the same sample also yield this CDR3. The chain carries TRBV27 and TRBJ2-1; D ambiguous. Germline loops: CDR1 MNHEY, CDR2 SMNVEV (reference sequence). There are 12 residues in the CDR3. Trimming stripped 2 bases from V and 6 bases from J, with 5 bases between. CDR3 sequence (DNA): TGTGCCAGCAGTTTAACTGGCAATGAGCAGTTCTTC. Its protein is CASSLTGNEQFF.

The CDR3 DNA sequence: TGTGCCAGCATGGGAACGGCCAATGAGCAGTTCTTC. Its protein product is CASMGTANEQFF. The chain uses TRBV2 and TRBJ2-1; D gene uncertain. Trimming removed 7 bases at V and 6 bases at J, with 10 bases between. This CDR3 contains 12 residues. Germline CDR1 SNHLY, CDR2 FYNNEI.

The chain couples TRBV7-9 to TRBJ2-1; the match to TRBD2 covers 9 bases. CDR1 is SEHNR and CDR2 is FQNEAQ in the germline V gene (reference sequence). The CDR3 runs 19 residues. The V gene end was trimmed by 1 base and the J gene end by 5 bases; junction bases not matched to a gene: 15. The DNA for the CDR3 is TGTGCCAGCAGCTTAGGGCGGGGGGGACGCCTCAGCCGTAACAATGAGCAGTTCTTC. This encodes CASSLGRGGRLSRNNEQFF.

V gene TRBV19 combines with J gene TRBJ1-2; D is uncertain. The germline V gene encodes CDR1 LNHDA and CDR2 SQIVND (reference sequence). This CDR3 has 12 residues. V gave up 9 bases and J gave up 4 bases, with 12 bases separating them. This CDR3 reads CASRDTFYGYTF. The CDR3 DNA reads as TGTGCCAGCCGTGACACTTTCTATGGCTACACCTTC.

The rearrangement uses TRBV7-6 and TRBJ1-1; no definite D call. This CDR3 spans 14 amino acids. Trimming left V 2 bases short and J 0 bases short, with 7 bases between. In germline, CDR1 is SGHVS, CDR2 FNYEAQ. The CDR3 DNA is TGTGCCAGCAGCTTATCAGGTGTGAACACTGAAGCTTTCTTT. Translating it yields CASSLSGVNTEAFF. Full variable domain (rest looked up from reference TRBV7-6 and TRBJ1-1): GAGVSQSPRYKVTKRGQDVALRCDPISGHVSLYWYRQALGQGPEFLTYFNYEAQQDKSGLPNDRFSAERPEGSISTLTIQRTEQRDSAMYRCASSLSGVNTEAFFGQGTRLTVV.

The rearrangement links TRBV5-1 to TRBJ2-7, with D unresolved. The CDR3 consists of 13 residues. V was trimmed by 4 bases and J by 5 bases, leaving 13 bases between them. Germline CDR1 reads SGHRS; CDR2 reads YFSETQ. CDR3 sequence reads: CASSDGPRNEQYF. The CDR3 region has the DNA TGCGCCAGCAGCGATGGACCGAGGAACGAGCAGTACTTC.

This sequence joins TRBV7-9 and TRBJ2-5, with D unresolved. The CDR3 totals 8 residues. Looked up from germline, CDR1 is SEHNR and CDR2 is FQNEAQ (reference sequence). As DNA, the CDR3 is TGTGCTGGGGAGACCCAGTACTTC. It codes for CAGETQYF. Based on the CDR3 plus reference TRBV7-9 and TRBJ2-5, the full variable domain is DTGVSQNPRHKITKRGQNVTFRCDPISEHNRLYWYRQTLGQGPEFLTYFQNEAQLEKSRLLSDRFSAERPKGSFSTLEIQRTEQGDSAMYLCAGETQYFGPGTRLLVL.

This sequence joins TRBV11-2 and TRBJ2-2; D gene ambiguous. CDR1 and CDR2 from the germline V gene are SGHAT and FQNNGV. Trimming removed 5 bases from V and 0 bases from J, with 1 base in between. This CDR3 spans 12 amino acids. CDR3: CASSPNTGELFF. Written as DNA, the CDR3 is TGTGCCAGCAGCCCGAACACCGGGGAGCTGTTTTTT.

The gene calls are TRBV6-6 and TRBJ2-7, with TRBD2 matching 9 bases. CDR3 length equals 15 residues. CDR1 and CDR2 (germline): MNHNY, SVGAGI (reference sequence). With 2 bases clipped from V and 6 bases from J, the junction kept 8 bases outside the gene matches. The CDR3 region is CASSYQTGTSPEQYF. CDR3 coding DNA: TGTGCCAGCAGTTACCAAACCGGGACTAGCCCCGAGCAGTACTTC.

The chain combines TRBV15 with TRBJ1-4, with a tentative D call TRBD1 (6 bases). This CDR3 is built from 14 residues. Between the trimmed V and J ends, which lost 4 bases and 8 bases, there was a span of 14 bases. CDR1 LNHNV and CDR2 YYDKDF come from the germline V gene (reference sequence). CDR3 coding DNA: TGTGCCACCAGCACAGACAGGAGGTCGGAAAAACTGTTTTTT. The encoded protein is CATSTDRRSEKLFF.

CDR3 DNA sequence: TGTGCCAGCATGGGGAACAGTAGGGAGCTGTTTTTT. This sequence encodes CASMGNSRELFF. The genes are TRBV28 and TRBJ2-2; no clear D. V was pared by 7 bases and J by 9 bases, with 12 bases between. CDR3 size: 12 residues. CDR1 and CDR2 (germline): MDHEN, SYDVKM. The full variable domain, rest sourced from reference TRBV28 and TRBJ2-2, is DVKVTQSSRYLVKRTGEKVFLECVQDMDHENMFWYRQDPGLGLRLIYFSYDVKMKEKGDIPEGYSVSREKKERFSLILESASTNQTSMYLCASMGNSRELFFGEGSRLTVL.

This chain joins TRBV6-1 and TRBJ2-1; D gene uncertain. Trimming took 6 bases from V and 6 from J, leaving 9 bases between them. The CDR3 runs 12 residues. CDR1 and CDR2 from the germline V gene are MNHNS and SASEGT. The CDR3 is CASRIRGNEQFF. The DNA for the CDR3 is TGTGCCAGCAGGATTAGAGGCAATGAGCAGTTCTTC.

This chain links TRBV9 with TRBJ1-2; 8 nucleotides agree with TRBD1. The trim removed 2 bases at V and 6 bases at J, leaving 9 bases unmatched. This CDR3 is 15 amino acids long. CDR1 and CDR2 from the germline V gene are SGDLS and YYNGEE. CDR3 coding DNA: TGTGCCAGCAGCGTTGGGTCAGGGGGCAGTCATGGCTACACCTTC. The encoded protein is CASSVGSGGSHGYTF.

The gene calls are TRBV28 and TRBJ2-1; 7 bases are a match to TRBD1. V was clipped by 4 bases and J by 2 bases; unmatched bases: 5. There are 15 residues in the CDR3. Germline loops: CDR1 MDHEN, CDR2 SYDVKM. The CDR3 reads CASSSRDSTYNEQFF. CDR3 sequence (DNA): TGTGCCAGCAGTTCAAGGGACAGTACCTACAATGAGCAGTTCTTC.

The rearrangement joins TRBV6-5 to TRBJ2-6; no definite D call. The germline V gene has CDR1 MNHEY and CDR2 SVGAGI. There are 14 residues in the CDR3. V was shortened by 2 bases and J by 1 base, with 3 bases between the two germline ends. The CDR3 nucleotides are TGTGCCAGCAGTTACAATTCTGGGGCCAACGTCCTGACTTTC. Amino acid sequence: CASSYNSGANVLTF.

The chain combines TRBV5-4 with TRBJ1-3, with TRBD1 identical over 9 bases. Germline-derived CDR1 and CDR2 are SGHNT and YYREEE (reference sequence). The ends lost 3 bases at V and 8 bases at J; junction bases unmatched: 6. This CDR3 has 14 residues. CDR3 residues: CASSSGQGLDTIYF. In nucleotides, the CDR3 is TGTGCCAGCAGCTCCGGACAGGGGTTGGACACCATATATTTT.

The gene calls are TRBV5-5 and TRBJ2-3; 9 nucleotides match TRBD1. V trimming: 0 bases; J trimming: 3 bases; junction bases outside the gene matches: 8. This CDR3 is built from 17 residues. Germline lookup yields CDR1 SGHKS and CDR2 YYEKEE (reference sequence). CDR3 DNA sequence: TGTGCCAGCAGCTTGGTTATTGGGACAGGGAGGACAGATACGCAGTATTTT. Amino acid sequence: CASSLVIGTGRTDTQYF.

This chain uses TRBV11-3 with TRBJ1-1; D unclear. The CDR3 has 13 residues. Germline CDR1 is SGHNT and CDR2 is YENEEA. Trimming removed 5 bases from V and 0 bases from J, with 7 bases in between. The CDR3: CASSRDLNTEAFF. CDR3 bases: TGTGCCAGCAGCAGAGACCTGAACACTGAAGCTTTCTTT.

The chain couples TRBV9 to TRBJ2-7, with D possibly matching TRBD2 (6 bases). This CDR3 spans 14 amino acids. Trimming took 3 bases from V and 6 from J, leaving 16 bases between them. Looked up from germline, CDR1 is SGDLS and CDR2 is YYNGEE. CDR3 nucleotides: TGTGCCAGCAGCGAGGAGGGCCCCTTAGTCGAGCAGTACTTC. It codes for CASSEEGPLVEQYF.

The V and J genes are TRBV10-2 and TRBJ2-5; D is possibly TRBD1 (5 bases). This CDR3 region has 14 residues. The V end was cut by 1 base, the J end by 5 bases, with 11 bases between. CDR1 and CDR2 from the germline V gene are WSHSY and SAAADI. CDR3 region: CASSEFRVQETQYF. DNA for the CDR3: TGCGCCAGCAGTGAGTTCAGGGTTCAGGAGACCCAGTACTTC.